This T cell receptor (beta chain) was recorded in a study of patients and donors after allogeneic stem cell transplantation. The CDR3 is made up of 14 amino acids. Germline V gives CDR1 LGHNA, CDR2 YSLEER. V was pared by 0 bases and J by 7 bases, with 11 bases between. TCRdb ran MiXCR on the RT-PCR reads and lists one entry per CDR3 protein. Counted here are about a million distinct CDR3 sequences, about a sixth occurring once; the ten biggest clones make up roughly 6%. The sample taken for sequencing was blood, either unsorted or a sorted T cell fraction (not recorded which). The receptor was isolated from a human donor who was either an allogeneic HSCT recipient or a stem cell or donor lymphocyte infusion donor (not recorded which). It is not recorded whose cells these are; they may come from a transplant donor. The chain joins TRBV4-3 to TRBJ2-3; D not certain. CDR3 sequence (DNA): TGCGCCAGCAGCCAAGAAACGGTTAGGCATACGCAGTATTTT. It codes for CASSQETVRHTQYF.